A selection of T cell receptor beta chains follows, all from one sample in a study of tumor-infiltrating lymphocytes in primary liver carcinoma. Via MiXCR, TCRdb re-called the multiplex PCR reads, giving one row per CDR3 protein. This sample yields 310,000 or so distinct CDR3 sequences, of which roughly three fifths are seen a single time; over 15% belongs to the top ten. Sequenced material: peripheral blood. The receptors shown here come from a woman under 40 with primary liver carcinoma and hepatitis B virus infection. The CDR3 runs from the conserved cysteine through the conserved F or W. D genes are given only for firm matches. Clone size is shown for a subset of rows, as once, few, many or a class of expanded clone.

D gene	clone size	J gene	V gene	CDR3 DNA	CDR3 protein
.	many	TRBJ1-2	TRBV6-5	TGTGCCAGCGCGATCGGACGGGGGTACCGCTATGGCTACACCTTC	CASAIGRGYRYGYTF
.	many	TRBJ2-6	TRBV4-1	TGCGCCAGCAGCCAACATCAGGTAGCTCTGGCCGGGGCCAACGTCCTGACTTTC	CASSQHQVALAGANVLTF
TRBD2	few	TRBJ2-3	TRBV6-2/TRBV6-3	TGTGCCAGCCAGGGGACTAGCGGGATCCCAACGCGAGATACGCAGTATTTT	CASQGTSGIPTRDTQYF
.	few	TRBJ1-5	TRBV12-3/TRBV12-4	TGTGCCAGCAGCTTTATGGCGGACAGCCATCAGCCCCAGCATTTT	CASSFMADSHQPQHF
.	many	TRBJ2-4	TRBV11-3	TGTGCCAGCAGCTTAGTGGGGCAAAACATTCAGTACTTC	CASSLVGQNIQYF
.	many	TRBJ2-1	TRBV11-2	TGTGCCAGCAGCTTCCCCAGGGGTGAGCAGTTCTTC	CASSFPRGEQFF
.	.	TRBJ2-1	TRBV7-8	TGTGCCAGCAGCTTAGAGGTGTTCTACAGTGAGCAGTTCTTC	CASSLEVFYSEQFF
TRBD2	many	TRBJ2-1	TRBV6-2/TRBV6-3	TGTGCCAGCAGGGGGACTAGGGCCCTCTACAATGAGCAGTTCTTC	CASRGTRALYNEQFF
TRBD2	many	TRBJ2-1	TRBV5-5	TGTGCCAGCATCGACCTAGCGGGAGGGCCCTACAATGAGCAGTTCTTC	CASIDLAGGPYNEQFF
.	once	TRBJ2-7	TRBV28	TGTGCCAGCAGTTTACCCTTATACGTGCAGTACTTC	CASSLPLYVQYF
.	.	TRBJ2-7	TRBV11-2	TGTTCCAGCAGCCCTCAAGGAGACGAGCAGTATTTC	CSSSPQGDEQYF
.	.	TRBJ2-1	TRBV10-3	TGTGCCATCCGCAGGGTCTCTTTCAATGAGCAGTTCTTC	CAIRRVSFNEQFF
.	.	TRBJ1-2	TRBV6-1	TGTGACAGCAGTGAAAAAATCGGGACATATGGTGGCTACACCTTC	CDSSEKIGTYGGYTF
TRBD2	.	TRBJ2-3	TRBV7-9	TGTGCCAGCAACCCACTAGCGGGAGCCGGCACAGATACGCAGTATTTT	CASNPLAGAGTDTQYF
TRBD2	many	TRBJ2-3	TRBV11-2	TGTGCCAGCAGCCGTAGCGGGAGATTTACAGATACGCAGTATTTT	CASSRSGRFTDTQYF
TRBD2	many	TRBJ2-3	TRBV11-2	TGTGCCAGCAGCTCGTCGGGACTAGCGGGAGATACGCAGTATTTT	CASSSSGLAGDTQYF
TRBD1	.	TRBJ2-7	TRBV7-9	TGTGCCAGCAGCTACCGGGACAGGGTCTCCCAGCAGTACTTC	CASSYRDRVSQQYF
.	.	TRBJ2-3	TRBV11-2	TGTGCCAGCAGCTACGGACTAACGTTCACAGGTACGCAGTATTTT	CASSYGLTFTGTQYF
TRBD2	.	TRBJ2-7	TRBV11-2	TGTGCCAGCAGCATAGGACTAGTGGGAGGGCCTTGGGTGTACGAGCAGTATTTC	CASSIGLVGGPWVYEQYF
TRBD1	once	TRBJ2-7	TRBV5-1	TGCGCCAGCAGCCTCAGGGACAGGCAGCACGAGCAGTACTTC	CASSLRDRQHEQYF
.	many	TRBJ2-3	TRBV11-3	TGTGCCAGCAGCCCGGTGGCGGAACGCACGCAGTGTTTT	CASSPVAERTQCF
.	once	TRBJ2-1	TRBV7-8	TGTGCCAGCAGCTTGGAAGGGGACACAAATGAGCAGTTCTTC	CASSLEGDTNEQFF
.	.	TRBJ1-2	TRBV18	TGTGCCAGCTCACCAGGGTCTTCGGGCTACACCTTC	CASSPGSSGYTF
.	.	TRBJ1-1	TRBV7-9	TGTGCCAGCAGCTTAGGGGTTAACATGAACACTGAAGCTTTCTTT	CASSLGVNMNTEAFF
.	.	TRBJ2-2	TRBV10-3	TGTGCCATCAGCCCTGACAGGATGGCCGGGGAGCTGTTTTTT	CAISPDRMAGELFF
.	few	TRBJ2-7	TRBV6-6	TGTGCCAGCAGTTACCCCGACTTCTACGAGCAGTACTTC	CASSYPDFYEQYF
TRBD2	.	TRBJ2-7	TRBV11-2	TGTGCCGGCAGCCCGACTAGCTACTCCCACGAGCAGTACTTC	CAGSPTSYSHEQYF
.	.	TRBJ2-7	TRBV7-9	TGTGCCAGCAGCTCCTGGGAGTCCTTCAAGCAGTACTTC	CASSSWESFKQYF
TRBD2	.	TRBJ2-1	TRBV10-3	TGTGCCATCGGGGTAACGGGAGGGCCTCTGGATGAGCAGTTCTTC	CAIGVTGGPLDEQFF
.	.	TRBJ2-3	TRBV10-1	TGCACCAGCCCCCAACCCGAGCGACACACAGGTACGCAGTATTTT	CTSPQPERHTGTQYF
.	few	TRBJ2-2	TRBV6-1	TGTGCCACCGCGGGATTCTACACCGGGGAGCTGTTTTTT	CATAGFYTGELFF
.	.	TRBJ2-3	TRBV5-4	TGTGCCAGCAGCTTGGGGCGGGGTATCGGCACAGATACGCAGTATTTT	CASSLGRGIGTDTQYF
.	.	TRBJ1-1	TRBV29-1	TGCAGCGATGTAACTCAACTGAACACTGAAGCTATCTTT	CSDVTQLNTEAIF
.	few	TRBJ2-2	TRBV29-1	TGCAGCGTTGGTGGAGGGGAGACCGGGGAGCTGTTTTTT	CSVGGGETGELFF
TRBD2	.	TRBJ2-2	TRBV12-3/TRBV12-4	TGTGCCAGCACCACACTGGGACTAGCGGACACCGGGGAGCTGTTTTTT	CASTTLGLADTGELFF
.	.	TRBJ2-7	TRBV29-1	TGCAGCGTAGGACACGACATGCGCTCCTACGAGCAGTACTTC	CSVGHDMRSYEQYF
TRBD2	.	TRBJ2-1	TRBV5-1	TGCGCCAGCAGCTCGGGACTATCCGGATACAATGAGCAGTTCTTC	CASSSGLSGYNEQFF
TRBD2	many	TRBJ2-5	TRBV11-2	TGTGCCAGCAGCTTGTTAGCGGGAGCCGCTCAAGAGACCCAGTACTTC	CASSLLAGAAQETQYF
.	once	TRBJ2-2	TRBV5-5	TGTGCCAGCGACCCCGCCGGGTCCGCCACCGGGGAGCTGTCTTTT	CASDPAGSATGELSF
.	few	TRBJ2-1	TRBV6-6	TGTGCCAGCAGTAGAGAGTACAATGAGCAGTTCTTC	CASSREYNEQFF
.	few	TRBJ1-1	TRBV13	TGTGCCAGCAGCCAGGGTGGATGGACTGAAGCTTTCTTT	CASSQGGWTEAFF
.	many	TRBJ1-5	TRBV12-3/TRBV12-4	TGTGCCAGCAGTCCCAGCCAGGGTGAGCCCCAGCATTTT	CASSPSQGEPQHF
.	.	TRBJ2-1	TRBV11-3	TGTACCAGCAACTCCGGGCTGTCGTTCTACAATGAGCAGTTCTTC	CTSNSGLSFYNEQFF
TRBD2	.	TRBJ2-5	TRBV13	TGTGCCAGCAGCGGGATGAGTAGCGGGGAAGAGACCCAGTACTTC	CASSGMSSGEETQYF
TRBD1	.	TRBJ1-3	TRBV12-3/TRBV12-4	TGTGCCAGCAGTCAAAATACAGGGGCTGGAAACACCATATATTTT	CASSQNTGAGNTIYF
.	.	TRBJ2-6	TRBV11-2	TGTACCAGGAGTTTGAAGCGGGGGGCCAACGTCCTGACTTTC	CTRSLKRGANVLTF
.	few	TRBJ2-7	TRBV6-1	TGTGCTCTTAGGACAACCGCCTACGAGCAGTACTTC	CALRTTAYEQYF
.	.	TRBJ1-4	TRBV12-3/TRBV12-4	TGTGCTACCAGTGGCCGCAACCAAGCAACTAATGAAAAACTGTTTTTT	CATSGRNQATNEKLFF
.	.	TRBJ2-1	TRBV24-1	TGTGCCACCAGTGGGCTAGGGACCAGAGTACTAAATGAGCAGTTCTTC	CATSGLGTRVLNEQFF
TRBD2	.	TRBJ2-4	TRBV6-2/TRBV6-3	TGTGCCAGCAGTCGCCGGGGGGGCGAAAACATTCAGTACTTC	CASSRRGGENIQYF
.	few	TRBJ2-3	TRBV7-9	TGTGCCAGCAGCTTCTTCAGCACAGATACGCAGTATTTT	CASSFFSTDTQYF
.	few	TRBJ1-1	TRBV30	TGTGCCTGGAGTGACGGAGCCACTGAAGCTTTCTTT	CAWSDGATEAFF
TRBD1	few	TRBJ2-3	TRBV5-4	TGTGCCAGCACCAGGGGGCTTTCAGATACGCAGTATTTT	CASTRGLSDTQYF
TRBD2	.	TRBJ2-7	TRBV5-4	TGTACCAGCAGCTTGGCCGGGACTAGCGTAAACTACGAGCGGTACTTC	CTSSLAGTSVNYERYF
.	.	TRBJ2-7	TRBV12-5	TGTGCTAGTGGCCGGGACTCCTGGTCCGACGAGCAGTACTTC	CASGRDSWSDEQYF
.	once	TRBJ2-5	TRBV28	TGTGCCAGCAGTAACCGGGACCGCCAAGAGACCCAGTACTTC	CASSNRDRQETQYF
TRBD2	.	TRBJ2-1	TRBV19	TGTGCCAGTACTAGATCCTTAGCGGGAAGTGAGCAGTTCTTC	CASTRSLAGSEQFF
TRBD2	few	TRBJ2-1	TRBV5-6	TGTGCCAGCAGCCCCGGGACTAGCGGGAGATATGAGCAGTTCTTC	CASSPGTSGRYEQFF
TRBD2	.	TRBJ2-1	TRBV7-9	TGTGCCAGCAGCATCGCGGGACTACCCTACAATGAGCAGTTCTTC	CASSIAGLPYNEQFF